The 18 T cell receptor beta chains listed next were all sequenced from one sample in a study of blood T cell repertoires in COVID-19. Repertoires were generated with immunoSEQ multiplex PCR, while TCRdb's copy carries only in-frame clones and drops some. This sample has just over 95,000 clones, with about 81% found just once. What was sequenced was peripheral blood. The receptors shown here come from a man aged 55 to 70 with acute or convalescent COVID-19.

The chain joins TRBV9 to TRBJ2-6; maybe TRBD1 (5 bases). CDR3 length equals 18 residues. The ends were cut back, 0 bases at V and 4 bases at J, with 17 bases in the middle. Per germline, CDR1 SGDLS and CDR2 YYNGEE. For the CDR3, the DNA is TGTGCCAGCAGCGTAGATAAGGGGTCCTTTGGGGGGGCCAACGTCCTGACTTTC. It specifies CASSVDKGSFGGANVLTF.

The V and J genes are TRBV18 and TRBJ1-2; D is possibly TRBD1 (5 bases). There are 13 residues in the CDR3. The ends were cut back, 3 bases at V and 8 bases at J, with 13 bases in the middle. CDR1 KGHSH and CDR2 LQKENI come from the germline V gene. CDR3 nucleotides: TGTGCCAGCTCACCGTCGGGAGGGGAAGGCTACACCTTC. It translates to CASSPSGGEGYTF. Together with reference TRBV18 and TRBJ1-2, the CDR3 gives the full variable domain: NAGVMQNPRHLVRRRGQEARLRCSPMKGHSHVYWYRQLPEEGLKFMVYLQKENIIDESGMPKERFSAEFPKEGPSILRIQQVVRGDSAAYFCASSPSGGEGYTFGSGTRLTVV.

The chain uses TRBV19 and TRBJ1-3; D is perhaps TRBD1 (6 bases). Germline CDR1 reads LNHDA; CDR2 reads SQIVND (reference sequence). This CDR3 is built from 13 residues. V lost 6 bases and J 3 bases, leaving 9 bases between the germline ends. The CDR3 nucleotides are TGTGCCAGTAGCGAGGGGGATGGAAACACCATATATTTT. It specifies CASSEGDGNTIYF.

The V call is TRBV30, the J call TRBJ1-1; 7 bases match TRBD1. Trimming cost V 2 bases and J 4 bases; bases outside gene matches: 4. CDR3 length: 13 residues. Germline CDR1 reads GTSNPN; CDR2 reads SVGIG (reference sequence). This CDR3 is CAWSTGARTEAFF. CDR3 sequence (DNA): TGTGCCTGGAGTACAGGGGCCCGCACTGAAGCTTTCTTT. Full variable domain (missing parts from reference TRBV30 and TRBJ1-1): SQTIHQWPATLVQPVGSPLSLECTVEGTSNPNLYWYRQAAGRGLQLLFYSVGIGQISSEVPQNLSASRPQDRQFILSSKKLLLSDSGFYLCAWSTGARTEAFFGQGTRLTVV.

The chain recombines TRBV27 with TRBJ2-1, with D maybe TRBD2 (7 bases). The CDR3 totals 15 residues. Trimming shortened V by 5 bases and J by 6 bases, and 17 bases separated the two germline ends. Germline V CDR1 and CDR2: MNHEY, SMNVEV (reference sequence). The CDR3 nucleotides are TGTGCCAGCAGTACCAGGGAGAGGGGGGGCAATGAGCAGTTCTTC. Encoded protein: CASSTRERGGNEQFF.

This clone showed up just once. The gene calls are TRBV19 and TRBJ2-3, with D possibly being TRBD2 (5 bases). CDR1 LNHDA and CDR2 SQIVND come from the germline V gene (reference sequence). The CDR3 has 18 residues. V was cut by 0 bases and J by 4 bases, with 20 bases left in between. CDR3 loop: CASSIDLPGRAGADTQYF. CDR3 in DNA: TGTGCCAGTAGTATAGATCTCCCCGGTAGGGCCGGGGCAGATACGCAGTATTTT.

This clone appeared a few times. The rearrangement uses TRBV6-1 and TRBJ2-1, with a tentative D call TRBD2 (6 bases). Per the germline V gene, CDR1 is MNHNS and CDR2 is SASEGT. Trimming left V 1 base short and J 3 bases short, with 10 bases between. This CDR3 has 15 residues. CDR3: CASSEGRGSYNEQFF. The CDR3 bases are TGTGCCAGCAGTGAAGGGCGGGGCAGCTACAATGAGCAGTTCTTC.

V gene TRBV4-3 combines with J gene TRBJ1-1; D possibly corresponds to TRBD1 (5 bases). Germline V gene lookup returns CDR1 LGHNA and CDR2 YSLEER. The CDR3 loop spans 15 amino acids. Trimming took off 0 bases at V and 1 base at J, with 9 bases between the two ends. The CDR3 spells CASSQEWTSNTEAFF. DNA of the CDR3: TGCGCCAGCAGCCAAGAATGGACATCGAACACTGAAGCTTTCTTT.

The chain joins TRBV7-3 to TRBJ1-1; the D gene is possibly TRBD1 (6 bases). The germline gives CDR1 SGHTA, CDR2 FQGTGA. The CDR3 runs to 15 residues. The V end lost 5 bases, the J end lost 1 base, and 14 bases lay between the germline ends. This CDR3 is CASSIQGLGNTEAFF. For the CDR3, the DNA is TGTGCCAGCAGCATACAGGGATTGGGGAACACTGAAGCTTTCTTT.

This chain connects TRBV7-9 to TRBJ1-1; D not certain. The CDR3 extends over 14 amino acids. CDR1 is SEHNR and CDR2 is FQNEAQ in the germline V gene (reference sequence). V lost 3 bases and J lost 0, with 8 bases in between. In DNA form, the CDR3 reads TGTGCCAGCAGCTTGGAGGGCCTGAACACTGAAGCTTTCTTT. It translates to CASSLEGLNTEAFF.

CDR3 protein: CASKPRGTTNEKLFF. The CDR3 DNA reads as TGTGCCAGCAAGCCAAGGGGAACAACTAATGAAAAACTGTTTTTT. The chain uses TRBV6-5 and TRBJ1-4; possibly TRBD1 for D (5 bases). This CDR3 region has 15 residues. The V end was cut by 7 bases, the J end by 0 bases, with 12 bases between. Germline lookup yields CDR1 MNHEY and CDR2 SVGAGI.

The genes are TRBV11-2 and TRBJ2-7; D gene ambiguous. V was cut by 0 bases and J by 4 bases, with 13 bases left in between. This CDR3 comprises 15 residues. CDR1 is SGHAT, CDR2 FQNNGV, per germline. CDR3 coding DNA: TGTGCCAGCAGCTTAGAGGTCGAGGCACTTTACGAGCAGTACTTC. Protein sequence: CASSLEVEALYEQYF. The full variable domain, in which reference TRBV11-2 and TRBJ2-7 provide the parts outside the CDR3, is EAGVAQSPRYKIIEKRQSVAFWCNPISGHATLYWYQQILGQGPKLLIQFQNNGVVDDSQLPKDRFSAERLKGVDSTLKIQPAKLEDSAVYLCASSLEVEALYEQYFGPGTRLTVT.

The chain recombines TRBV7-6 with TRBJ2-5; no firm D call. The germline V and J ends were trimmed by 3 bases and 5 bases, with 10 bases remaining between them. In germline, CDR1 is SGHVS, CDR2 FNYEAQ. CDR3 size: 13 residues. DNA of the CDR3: TGTGCCAGCAGCTTTAGACTCCAGGAGACCCAGTACTTC. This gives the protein CASSFRLQETQYF.

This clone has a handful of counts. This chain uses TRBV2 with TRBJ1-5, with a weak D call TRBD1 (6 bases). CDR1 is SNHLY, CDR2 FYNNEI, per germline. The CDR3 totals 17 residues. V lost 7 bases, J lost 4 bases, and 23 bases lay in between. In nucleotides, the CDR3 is TGTGCCAGCATGCCGCACCAGGTGGGGGCGCGGAATCAGCCCCAGCATTTT. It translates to CASMPHQVGARNQPQHF.

The CDR3 loop reads CASSFEPGGWNTEAFF. For the CDR3, the DNA is TGTGCCAGCAGCTTCGAGCCCGGGGGGTGGAACACTGAAGCTTTCTTT. V and J are TRBV11-2 and TRBJ1-1, with D perhaps matching TRBD1 (5 bases). CDR3 size: 16 residues. Germline V lookup: CDR1 SGHAT, CDR2 FQNNGV. The V end lost 3 bases, the J end lost 1 base, and 15 bases lay between the germline ends.

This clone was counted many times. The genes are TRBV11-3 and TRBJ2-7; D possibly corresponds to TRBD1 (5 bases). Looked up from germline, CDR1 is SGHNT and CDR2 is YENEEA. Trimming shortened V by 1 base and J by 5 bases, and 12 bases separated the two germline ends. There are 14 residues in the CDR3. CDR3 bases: TGTGCCAGCAGCTTAGGGGGCTCGTGGGACGAGCAGTACGTC. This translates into CASSLGGSWDEQYV.

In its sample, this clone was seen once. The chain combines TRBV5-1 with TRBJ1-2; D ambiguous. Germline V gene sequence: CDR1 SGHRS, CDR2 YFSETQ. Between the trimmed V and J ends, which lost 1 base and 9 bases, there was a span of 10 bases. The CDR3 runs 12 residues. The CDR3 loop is CASSLRGLSYTF. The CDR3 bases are TGCGCCAGCAGCTTGCGAGGGTTGAGCTACACCTTC. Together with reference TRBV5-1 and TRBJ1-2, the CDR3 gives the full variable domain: KAGVTQTPRYLIKTRGQQVTLSCSPISGHRSVSWYQQTPGQGLQFLFEYFSETQRNKGNFPGRFSGRQFSNSRSEMNVSTLELGDSALYLCASSLRGLSYTFGSGTRLTVV.

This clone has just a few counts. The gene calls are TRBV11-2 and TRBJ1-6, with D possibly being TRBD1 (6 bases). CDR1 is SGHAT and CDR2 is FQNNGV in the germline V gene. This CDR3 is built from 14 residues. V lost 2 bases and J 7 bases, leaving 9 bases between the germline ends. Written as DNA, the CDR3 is TGTGCCAGCAGCTTAAACAGGGTGAATTCACCCCTCCACTTT. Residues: CASSLNRVNSPLHF.